This TCR beta chain stems from a study of blood T cell repertoires in COVID-19. About the research overall: The cDNA or gDNA used as material had been derived from T cells, B-cell-depleted T cells, or PBMCs.

This clone was observed many times. The sample holds other DNA sequences that translate to the same CDR3. In the original processing: How many nucleated cells were present was estimated from reference gene primer amplification. Measured with immunoSEQ multiplex PCR; TCRdb has only the in-frame clones, and not every one. V and J calls plus clone size are reproduced from that table; the DNA served to infer D and trimming. The data show roughly 120,000 clones, about four fifths seen once. With V trimmed by 1 base and J by 1 base, 4 bases remained unmatched. Per germline, CDR1 LNHDA and CDR2 SQIVND (reference sequence). The CDR3 spans 15 residues.

This sequence was found in a woman aged 55-75 years with acute or convalescent COVID-19. This rearrangement joins TRBV19 to TRBJ2-7, with 7 bases that match TRBD2. Sequenced input: peripheral blood. CDR3 amino acids: CASSIGQGGSYEQYV. CDR3 bases: TGTGCCAGTAGTATAGGTCAGGGAGGGTCCTACGAGCAGTACGTC.